This T cell receptor beta chain was obtained from a study of blood T cell repertoires in COVID-19. Study information: The United States, Italy and Spain were the sources of the acute and convalescent COVID-19 samples. In each case, the material was cDNA or gDNA derived from T cells, B-cell-depleted T cells, or PBMCs.

Germline CDR1 reads SNHLY; CDR2 reads FYNNEI. V was clipped by 4 bases and J by 6 bases; unmatched bases: 10. The CDR3 is 16 amino acids. Recovery among Cohort 3 donors was established by two negative PCRs, clearance, or symptom resolution. This table comes from immunoSEQ multiplex PCR, and its TCRdb copy is limited to in-frame clones, with some not included. The sample holds fewer than 350,000 clones, about 88% seen once. This receptor was identified in a woman aged 40 to 50 who had recovered from COVID-19. This chain links TRBV2 with TRBJ2-2; 8 nucleotides align to TRBD1. The sample comprised PBMCs or T cells enriched from blood (not recorded which). The CDR3 coding sequence is TGTGCCAGCAGTGTATCCGGGACAGGAGTTCCCGGGGAGCTGTTTTTT. Translation gives CASSVSGTGVPGELFF.